A selection of T cell receptor beta chains follows, all from one sample in a study of T cells in Graves' hyperthyroidism and ophthalmopathy. TCRdb reanalysed the multiplex PCR reads using MiXCR and keeps one entry per CDR3 protein. This sample has roughly 580,000 distinct CDR3 sequences, with approximately 15% found just once. The specimen sequenced was blood. The source is a woman aged 25-40 years with Graves' hyperthyroidism that later progressed to Graves' ophthalmopathy. CDR3s include the opening cysteine and the closing phenylalanine or tryptophan. The D gene is left open where the match is weak. Clone size is given for some rows only: seen once, a few or many times, or a class if the clone is expanded.

V gene	clone size	J gene	D gene	CDR3 DNA	CDR3 protein
TRBV30	many	TRBJ2-5	TRBD1	TGTGCCTGGAGGTACAGGGGTCAAGAGACCCAGTACTTC	CAWRYRGQETQYF
TRBV11-3	few	TRBJ2-1	NA	TGTGCCAGCAGCTTAGAAGTGACAGGCAATGAGCAGTTCTTC	CASSLEVTGNEQFF
TRBV5-4	NA	TRBJ1-5	NA	TGTGCCAGCAGCTTAATGGGATCCAATCAGCCCCAGCAGTTT	CASSLMGSNQPQQF
TRBV2	many	TRBJ1-4	TRBD1	TGTGCCAGCACTTGGGACAGGGAGGAAAAACTGTTTTTT	CASTWDREEKLFF
TRBV7-8	many	TRBJ1-2	NA	TGTGCCAGCAGCCCTAGACCGGCGTTCTATGGCTACACCTTC	CASSPRPAFYGYTF
TRBV6-1	NA	TRBJ2-5	NA	TGTGCCAGCATCCTATCTAACAGCCAAGAGACCCAGTACTTC	CASILSNSQETQYF
TRBV5-6	many	TRBJ2-7	TRBD1	TGTGCCAGCAGCTTGGGCAGGGGGAACGAGCAGTACTTC	CASSLGRGNEQYF
TRBV7-2	many	TRBJ2-3	NA	TGTGCCACCAGGGCTGCTACTAGCACAGATACGCAGTATTTT	CATRAATSTDTQYF
TRBV6-1	many	TRBJ1-4	TRBD1	TGTGCCAGCAGAGGTAGTGAGTACGGAATGAAGGGGGCTGGTGAAAAACTGTTTTTT	CASRGSEYGMKGAGEKLFF
TRBV3-1	many	TRBJ1-2	NA	TGTGCCAGCAGCCAAGAGTCCGGGGCGCTCGGGTCCGGCTACACCTTC	CASSQESGALGSGYTF
TRBV4-3	NA	TRBJ1-4	TRBD1	TGCGCCAGCAGCCAAGACGGACAGGGGTTTACTAATGAAAAACTGTTTTTT	CASSQDGQGFTNEKLFF
TRBV9	many	TRBJ2-3	TRBD2	TGTGCCAGCAGCGTCCCGGGGGGGCTCGATACGCAGTATTTT	CASSVPGGLDTQYF
TRBV5-5	many	TRBJ1-2	NA	TGTGCCAGCAGCCAAGGACAGACAGGAGGCTACACCTTC	CASSQGQTGGYTF
TRBV6-1	few	TRBJ1-1	NA	TGTGCCAGCACCAACTTGGGGAACACTGAAGCTTTCTTT	CASTNLGNTEAFF
TRBV30	many	TRBJ2-3	NA	TGTGCCTGGGCCGCAGGACTAACTACAGATACGCAGTATTTT	CAWAAGLTTDTQYF
TRBV18	many	TRBJ2-3	NA	TGTGCCAGCTCACCAGGACAGACAGATACGCAGTATTTT	CASSPGQTDTQYF
TRBV29-1	many	TRBJ2-1	NA	TGCAGCGTTGGAGTACTAATTGAGCAGTTCTTC	CSVGVLIEQFF
TRBV3-1	many	TRBJ2-1	NA	TGTGCCAGCAGCCAAGATAGGTATGAGCAGTTCTTC	CASSQDRYEQFF
TRBV6-8	many	TRBJ1-6	TRBD1	TGTGCCAGCAGTTACCAGGGACAGAGCATAAGCTCCTATAATTCACCCCTCCACTTT	CASSYQGQSISSYNSPLHF
TRBV11-2	many	TRBJ2-2	TRBD1	TGTGCCAGCAGCTTAGGATACAGGGGAGACACCGGGGAGCTGTTTTTT	CASSLGYRGDTGELFF
TRBV6-5	NA	TRBJ2-1	NA	TGTGCCAGCAGTTACGGGCCCAGCTCCTACAATGAGCAGTTCTTC	CASSYGPSSYNEQFF
TRBV14	many	TRBJ2-5	NA	TGTGCCAGCAGCCTGTACCTCCAAGAGACCCAGTACTTC	CASSLYLQETQYF
TRBV2	NA	TRBJ1-2	TRBD1	TGTGCCAGCACCCTGGGACAGCACTATGGCTACACCTTC	CASTLGQHYGYTF
TRBV11-2	many	TRBJ2-3	TRBD1	TGTGCCAGCAGCTTAGGACAGGGTCACAACACAGATACGCAGTATTTT	CASSLGQGHNTDTQYF